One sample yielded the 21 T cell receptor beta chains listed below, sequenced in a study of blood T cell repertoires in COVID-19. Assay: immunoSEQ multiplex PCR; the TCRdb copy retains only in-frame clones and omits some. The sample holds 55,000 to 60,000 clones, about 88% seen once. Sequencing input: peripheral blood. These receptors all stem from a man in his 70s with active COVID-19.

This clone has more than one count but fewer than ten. The CDR3 DNA is TGCGCCAGCAGTCTGCGAGTGAGTGCTCGCAGGGAAGGCAATCAGCCCCAGCATTTT. It encodes CASSLRVSARREGNQPQHF. The V gene is TRBV4-3, the J gene TRBJ1-5; D is perhaps TRBD1 (5 bases). Trimming took 6 bases from V and 2 from J, leaving 26 bases between them. The CDR3 is 19 residues long. From germline, CDR1 is LGHNA and CDR2 YSLEER.

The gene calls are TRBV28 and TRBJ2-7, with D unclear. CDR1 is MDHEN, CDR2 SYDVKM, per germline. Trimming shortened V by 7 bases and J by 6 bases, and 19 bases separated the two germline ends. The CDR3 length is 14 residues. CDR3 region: CASTLGPLPSEQYF. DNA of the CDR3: TGTGCCAGCACCCTTGGGCCTTTACCCAGCGAGCAGTACTTC.

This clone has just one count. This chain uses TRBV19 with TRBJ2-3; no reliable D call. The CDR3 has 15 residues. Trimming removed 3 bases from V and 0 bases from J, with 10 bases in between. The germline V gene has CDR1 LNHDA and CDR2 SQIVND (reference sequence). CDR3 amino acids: CASSISGASTDTQYF. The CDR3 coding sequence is TGTGCCAGTAGTATTTCAGGCGCTAGCACAGATACGCAGTATTTT.

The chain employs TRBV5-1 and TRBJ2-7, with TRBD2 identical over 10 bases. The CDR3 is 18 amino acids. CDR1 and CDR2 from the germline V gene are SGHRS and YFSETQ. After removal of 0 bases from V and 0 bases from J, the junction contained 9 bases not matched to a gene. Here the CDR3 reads CASSLGTSGAPSSYEQYF. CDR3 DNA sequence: TGCGCCAGCAGCTTGGGTACTAGCGGGGCGCCTAGCTCCTACGAGCAGTACTTC. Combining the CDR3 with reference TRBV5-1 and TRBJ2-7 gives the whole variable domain KAGVTQTPRYLIKTRGQQVTLSCSPISGHRSVSWYQQTPGQGLQFLFEYFSETQRNKGNFPGRFSGRQFSNSRSEMNVSTLELGDSALYLCASSLGTSGAPSSYEQYFGPGTRLTVT.

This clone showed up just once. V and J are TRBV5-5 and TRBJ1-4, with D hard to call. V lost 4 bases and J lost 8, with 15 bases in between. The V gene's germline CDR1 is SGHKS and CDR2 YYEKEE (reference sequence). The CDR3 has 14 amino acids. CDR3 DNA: TGTGCCAGCAGCCCCATATGGGGAGGAGAAAAACTGTTTTTT. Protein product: CASSPIWGGEKLFF.

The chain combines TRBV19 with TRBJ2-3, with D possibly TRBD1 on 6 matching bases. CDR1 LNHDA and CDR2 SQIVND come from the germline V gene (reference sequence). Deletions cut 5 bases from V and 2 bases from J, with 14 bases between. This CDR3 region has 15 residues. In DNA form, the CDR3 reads TGTGCCAGTAGTTATACAGGGTCCTACACAGATACGCAGTATTTT. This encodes CASSYTGSYTDTQYF.

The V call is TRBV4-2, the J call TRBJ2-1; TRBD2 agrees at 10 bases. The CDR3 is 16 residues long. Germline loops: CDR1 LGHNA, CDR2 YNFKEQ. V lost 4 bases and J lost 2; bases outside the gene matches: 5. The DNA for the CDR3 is TGTGCCAGCAGCCTTAGAGCGGGAGGGGCCTACAATGAGCAGTTCTTC. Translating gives CASSLRAGGAYNEQFF.

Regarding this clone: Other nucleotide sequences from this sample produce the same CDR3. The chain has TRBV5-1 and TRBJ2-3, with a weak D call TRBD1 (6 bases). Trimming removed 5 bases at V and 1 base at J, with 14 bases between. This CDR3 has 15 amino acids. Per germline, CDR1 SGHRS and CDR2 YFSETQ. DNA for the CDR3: TGCGCCAGCAGTTCAATGGACAGCCGCACAGATACGCAGTATTTT. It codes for CASSSMDSRTDTQYF.

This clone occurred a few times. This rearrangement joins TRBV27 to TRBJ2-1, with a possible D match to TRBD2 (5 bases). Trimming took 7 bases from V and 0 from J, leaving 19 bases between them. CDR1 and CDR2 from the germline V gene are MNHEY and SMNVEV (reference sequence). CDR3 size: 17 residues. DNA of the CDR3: TGTGCCAGCACCCTCTTTAGTGGGAGACGCTCCTACAATGAGCAGTTCTTC. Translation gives CASTLFSGRRSYNEQFF.

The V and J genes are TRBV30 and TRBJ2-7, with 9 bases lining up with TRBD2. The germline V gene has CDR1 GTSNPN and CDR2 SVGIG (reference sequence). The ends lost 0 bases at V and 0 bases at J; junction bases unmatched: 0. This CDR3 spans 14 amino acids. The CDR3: CAWSVLAGSYEQYF. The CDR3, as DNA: TGTGCCTGGAGTGTACTAGCGGGCTCCTACGAGCAGTACTTC.

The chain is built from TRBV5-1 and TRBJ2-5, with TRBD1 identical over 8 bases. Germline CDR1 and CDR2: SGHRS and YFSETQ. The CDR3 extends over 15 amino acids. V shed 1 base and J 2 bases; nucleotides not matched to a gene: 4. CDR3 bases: TGCGCCAGCAGCTTGTCGACAGGGGATCAAGAGACCCAGTACTTC. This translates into CASSLSTGDQETQYF.

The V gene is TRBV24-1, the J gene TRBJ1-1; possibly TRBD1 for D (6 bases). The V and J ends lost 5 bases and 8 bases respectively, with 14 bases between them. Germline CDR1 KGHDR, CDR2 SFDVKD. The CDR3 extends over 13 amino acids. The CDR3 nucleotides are TGTGCCACCAGTGTTACAGGGCGGGGGGAAGCTTTCTTT. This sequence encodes CATSVTGRGEAFF.

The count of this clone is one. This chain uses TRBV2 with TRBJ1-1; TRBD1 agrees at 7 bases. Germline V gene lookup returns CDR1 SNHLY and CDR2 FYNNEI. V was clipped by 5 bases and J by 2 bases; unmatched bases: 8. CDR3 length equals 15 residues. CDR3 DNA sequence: TGTGCCAGCAGTTTTGAACGGACAGGAAACACTGAAGCTTTCTTT. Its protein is CASSFERTGNTEAFF.

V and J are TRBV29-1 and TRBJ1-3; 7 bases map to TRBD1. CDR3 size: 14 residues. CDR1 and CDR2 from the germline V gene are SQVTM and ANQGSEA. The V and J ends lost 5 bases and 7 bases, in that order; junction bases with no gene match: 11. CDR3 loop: CSVLTGLSGNTIYF. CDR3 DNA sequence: TGCAGCGTTCTGACAGGGTTGTCCGGGAACACCATATATTTT.

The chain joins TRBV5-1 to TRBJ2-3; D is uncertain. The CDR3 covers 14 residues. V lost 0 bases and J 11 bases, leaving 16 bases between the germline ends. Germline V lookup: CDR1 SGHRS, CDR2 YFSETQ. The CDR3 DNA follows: TGCGCCAGCAGCTTGGATCGCCTTAGGTCGGGGCAGTATTTT. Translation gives CASSLDRLRSGQYF.

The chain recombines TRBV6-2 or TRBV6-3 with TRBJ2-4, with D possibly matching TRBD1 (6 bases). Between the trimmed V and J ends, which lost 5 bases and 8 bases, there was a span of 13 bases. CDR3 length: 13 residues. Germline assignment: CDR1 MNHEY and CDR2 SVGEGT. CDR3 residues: CASSPTGKDIQYF. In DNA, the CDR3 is TGTGCCAGCAGTCCGACAGGAAAAGACATTCAGTACTTC.

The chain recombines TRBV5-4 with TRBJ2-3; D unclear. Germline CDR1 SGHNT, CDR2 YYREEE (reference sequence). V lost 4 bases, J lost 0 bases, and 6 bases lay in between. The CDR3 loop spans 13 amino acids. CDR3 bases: TGTGCCAGCAGCCCGGTTAGCACAGATACGCAGTATTTT. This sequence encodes CASSPVSTDTQYF.

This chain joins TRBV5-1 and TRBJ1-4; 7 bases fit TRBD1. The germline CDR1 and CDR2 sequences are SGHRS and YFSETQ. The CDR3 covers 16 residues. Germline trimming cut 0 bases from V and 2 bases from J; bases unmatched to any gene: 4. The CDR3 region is CASSLGGGRTNEKLFF. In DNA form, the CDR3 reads TGCGCCAGCAGCTTGGGAGGGGGCAGGACTAATGAAAAACTGTTTTTT.

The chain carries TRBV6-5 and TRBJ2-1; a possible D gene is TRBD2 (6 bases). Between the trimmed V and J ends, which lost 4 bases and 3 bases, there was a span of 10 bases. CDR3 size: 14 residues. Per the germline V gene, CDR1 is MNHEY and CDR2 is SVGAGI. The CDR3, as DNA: TGTGCCAGCAGTTCCCGGGAGATCTACAATGAGCAGTTCTTC. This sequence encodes CASSSREIYNEQFF.

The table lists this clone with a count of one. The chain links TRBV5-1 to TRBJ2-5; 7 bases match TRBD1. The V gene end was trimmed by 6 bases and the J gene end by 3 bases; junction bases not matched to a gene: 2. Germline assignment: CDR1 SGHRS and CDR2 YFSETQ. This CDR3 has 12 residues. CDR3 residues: CASNTGEETQYF. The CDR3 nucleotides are TGCGCCAGCAATACAGGGGAAGAGACCCAGTACTTC.

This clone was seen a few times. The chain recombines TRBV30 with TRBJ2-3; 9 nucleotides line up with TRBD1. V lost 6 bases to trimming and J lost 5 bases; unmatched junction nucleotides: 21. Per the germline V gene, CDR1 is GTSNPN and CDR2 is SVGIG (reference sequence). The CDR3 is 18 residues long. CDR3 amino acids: CACAIFDPGQGGGDTQYF. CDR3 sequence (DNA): TGTGCCTGCGCTATCTTTGATCCGGGACAGGGAGGGGGAGATACGCAGTATTTT.